This TCR beta chain originates from a study of Tregs in tolerant kidney transplant recipients. Study-level results: Findings come from small patient numbers and require larger validation. The most relevant donor-specific Treg TCRbeta repertoire apparently came from expansion with activated donor B cells.

The assay was immunoSEQ multiplex PCR, and TCRdb's table has in-frame clones only and misses some. The data hold 46,000 or so clones, with less than 95% observed a single time. Between the trimmed V and J ends, which lost 1 base and 3 bases, there was a span of 18 bases. Germline V gene lookup returns CDR1 SGHTA and CDR2 FQGNSA. This CDR3 comprises 18 residues. Notes on this clone: Its antigen remains unknown.

CD4+CD25+CD127- Tregs, CD4+CD25- non-Tregs, CD4 and CD8 cells were sorted. Sample: Tregs from blood. The chain couples TRBV7-2 to TRBJ2-2, with TRBD2 as a possible D gene (7 bases). The TCR sequence derives from a human donor in good health. In DNA form, the CDR3 reads TGTGCCAGCAGCTTAGGGGGGCCCGGGAGGTTGGACACCGGGGAGCTGTTTTTT. It yields the protein CASSLGGPGRLDTGELFF. The full variable domain, its missing parts supplied by reference TRBV7-2 and TRBJ2-2, is GAGVSQSPSNKVTEKGKDVELRCDPISGHTALYWYRQSLGQGLEFLIYFQGNSAPDKSGLPSDRFSAERTGGSVSTLTIQRTQQEDSAVYLCASSLGGPGRLDTGELFFGEGSRLTVL.